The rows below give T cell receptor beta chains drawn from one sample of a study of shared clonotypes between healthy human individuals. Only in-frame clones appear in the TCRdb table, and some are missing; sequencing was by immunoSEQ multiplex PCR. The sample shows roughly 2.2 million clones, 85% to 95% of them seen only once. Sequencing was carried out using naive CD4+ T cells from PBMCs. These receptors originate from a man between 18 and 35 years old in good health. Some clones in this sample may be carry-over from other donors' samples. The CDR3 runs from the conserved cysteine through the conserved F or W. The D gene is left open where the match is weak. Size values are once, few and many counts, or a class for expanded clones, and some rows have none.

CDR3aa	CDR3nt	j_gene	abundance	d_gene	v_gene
CASSPQPPGNTEAFF	TGTGCCAGCAGTCCTCAACCTCCCGGGAACACTGAAGCTTTCTTT	TRBJ1-1	few	NA	TRBV28
CASSEKTSGQEQYF	TGTGCCAGCAGTGAAAAGACTAGCGGACAAGAGCAGTACTTC	TRBJ2-7	NA	TRBD2	TRBV6-1
CSVSSVNTEAFF	TGCAGCGTTTCCAGCGTTAACACTGAAGCTTTCTTT	TRBJ1-1	NA	NA	TRBV29-1
CASSTKGREQFF	TGTGCCAGCAGCACAAAGGGCCGGGAGCAGTTCTTC	TRBJ2-1	NA	NA	TRBV7-2
CASSERTVANEKLFF	TGTGCCAGCAGTGAAAGGACAGTGGCAAATGAAAAACTGTTTTTT	TRBJ1-4	NA	NA	TRBV25-1
CASSESGVGSPLHF	TGTGCCAGCAGTGAATCGGGCGTTGGTTCACCCCTCCACTTT	TRBJ1-6	NA	NA	TRBV25-1
CASSVVGAEGAFF	TGTGCCAGCAGCGTAGTGGGGGCCGAGGGAGCTTTCTTT	TRBJ1-1	NA	NA	TRBV9
CASSFSTGDSYEQYF	TGTGCCAGCAGTTTCTCCACAGGTGACTCCTACGAGCAGTACTTC	TRBJ2-7	NA	NA	TRBV28
CASSLDTREAFF	TGTGCCAGCAGCTTAGATACACGTGAAGCTTTCTTT	TRBJ1-1	NA	NA	TRBV7-6
CASSRGTSGTTDTQYF	TGTGCCAGCAGCCGAGGGACTAGCGGGACCACAGATACGCAGTATTTT	TRBJ2-3	once	TRBD2	TRBV28
CASSLRAALHGYTF	TGTGCCAGCAGTTTAAGGGCAGCCCTACATGGCTACACCTTC	TRBJ1-2	NA	NA	TRBV28
CATSRVDGRNEQFF	TGTGCCACCAGCAGGGTGGACGGGAGAAATGAGCAGTTCTTC	TRBJ2-1	NA	NA	TRBV15
CASSWAFRPYEQYF	TGTGCCAGTTCCTGGGCCTTCCGACCCTACGAGCAGTACTTC	TRBJ2-7	NA	NA	TRBV11-2
CASSSPGTGYSPLHF	TGTGCCAGCAGTTCACCGGGGACAGGGTATTCACCCCTCCACTTT	TRBJ1-6	NA	TRBD1	TRBV28
CASSPATVSNQPQHF	TGTGCCAGCTCACCAGCGACAGTAAGCAATCAGCCCCAGCATTTT	TRBJ1-5	NA	NA	TRBV18
CASRTGQETQYF	TGTGCCAGCAGGACAGGGCAAGAGACCCAGTACTTC	TRBJ2-5	NA	TRBD1	TRBV6-5
CAISESLGGDSSYEQYF	TGTGCCATCAGTGAATCGCTGGGTGGGGACTCTTCCTACGAGCAGTACTTC	TRBJ2-7	NA	NA	TRBV10-3
CASGLTGAGELFF	TGTGCTAGTGGTTTAACAGGGGCCGGGGAGCTGTTTTTT	TRBJ2-2	NA	TRBD1	TRBV12-5
CASSPGRMNEKLFF	TGTGCCAGCAGCCCCGGACGGATGAATGAAAAACTGTTTTTT	TRBJ1-4	NA	NA	TRBV6-1
CASSSPGVAGTQYF	TGTGCCAGCAGTTCCCCAGGGGTGGCGGGGACCCAGTACTTC	TRBJ2-5	NA	NA	TRBV28
CASSLEGQPQHF	TGTGCCAGCAGTTTAGAAGGTCAGCCCCAGCATTTT	TRBJ1-5	few	NA	TRBV28
CASSLAGSTEAFF	TGCGCCAGCAGCTTAGCGGGAAGCACTGAAGCTTTCTTT	TRBJ1-1	NA	NA	TRBV5-1
CASSPTGDGPYEQYF	TGTGCCAGCAGTCCAACAGGGGATGGACCTTACGAGCAGTACTTC	TRBJ2-7	NA	TRBD1	TRBV6-1
CASSGGAISEQYF	TGCGCCAGCAGTGGCGGGGCAATCTCCGAGCAGTACTTC	TRBJ2-7	NA	NA	TRBV10-1
CASSRSGQVAIRSGNTIYF	TGTGCCAGCAGTCGATCGGGACAGGTAGCGATTCGGAGTGGAAACACCATATATTTT	TRBJ1-3	once	TRBD1	TRBV28
CASSQDRQAGLQQYF	TGCGCCAGCAGCCAAGATCGCCAGGCAGGACTGCAGCAGTACTTC	TRBJ2-7	NA	NA	TRBV4-1
CASSLRTPMDTQYF	TGCGCCAGCAGCCTGAGGACTCCAATGGATACGCAGTATTTT	TRBJ2-3	NA	NA	TRBV4-1
CASNLPLGTGRTEAFF	TGTGCCAGCAATCTACCCTTAGGGACAGGGCGCACTGAAGCTTTCTTT	TRBJ1-1	NA	TRBD1	TRBV6-6
CASSSGGNSYNEQFF	TGTGCCAGCAGCTCAGGAGGGAATTCCTACAATGAGCAGTTCTTC	TRBJ2-1	NA	NA	TRBV11-3
CASSTTTTGPQAEAFF	TGTGCCAGCAGCACGACGACCACAGGACCTCAGGCGGAGGCTTTCTTT	TRBJ1-1	NA	NA	TRBV5-4
CASSLVDRDYEQYF	TGTGCCAGCAGTTTAGTGGACAGGGACTACGAGCAGTACTTC	TRBJ2-7	NA	TRBD1	TRBV28
CASSFSRNTEAFF	TGTGCCAGCAGTTTCAGCAGGAACACTGAAGCTTTCTTT	TRBJ1-1	NA	NA	TRBV28
CSVGARASYGYTF	TGCAGCGTTGGTGCCAGGGCAAGTTATGGCTACACCTTC	TRBJ1-2	NA	NA	TRBV29-1
CASRKEDGYTF	TGTGCCAGCAGAAAGGAGGATGGCTACACCTTC	TRBJ1-2	NA	NA	TRBV28
CASSEPRGRGDANYGYTF	TGTGCCAGCAGTGAACCCCGGGGCAGGGGAGACGCTAACTATGGCTACACCTTC	TRBJ1-2	once	NA	TRBV2
CASSLKEGAGTGWADTQYF	TGTGCCAGCAGCTTAAAGGAAGGGGCTGGGACAGGGTGGGCAGATACGCAGTATTTT	TRBJ2-3	NA	TRBD1	TRBV7-2
CASSAGGTVNFEAFF	TGCGCCAGCAGCGCGGGCGGGACGGTGAACTTCGAAGCTTTCTTT	TRBJ1-1	NA	NA	TRBV5-1